The rows below give T cell receptor beta chains drawn from one sample of a study of blood T cell repertoires in COVID-19. This table comes from immunoSEQ multiplex PCR, and its TCRdb copy is limited to in-frame clones, with some not included. The top ten hold around 4.5% of the sample, which has about 98,000 clones, more than 80% seen once. Source material: peripheral blood. These receptors were obtained from a human donor in a cohort sampled during active COVID-19. Each CDR3 is given with its conserved first and last residue. Fields, in order: J gene, V gene, CDR3 protein.

j_gene: TRBJ2-7; v_gene: TRBV6-2/TRBV6-3; CDR3aa: CASSYSKSGVAGGYEQYF
j_gene: TRBJ1-1; v_gene: TRBV7-9; CDR3aa: CASSPGDSLIMNTEAFF
j_gene: TRBJ1-3; v_gene: TRBV30; CDR3aa: CAWSVWSGTGNTIYF
j_gene: TRBJ1-2; v_gene: TRBV18; CDR3aa: CASSPRVNRGQGYTF
j_gene: TRBJ2-1; v_gene: TRBV18; CDR3aa: CASSAGFYSGGARNEQFF
j_gene: TRBJ2-7; v_gene: TRBV5-5; CDR3aa: CASSSGTGRYEQYF
j_gene: TRBJ1-2; v_gene: TRBV3-1/TRBV3-2; CDR3aa: CASSHPRAGIYGYTF
j_gene: TRBJ2-7; v_gene: TRBV18; CDR3aa: CASSPVRGAMNEQYF
j_gene: TRBJ1-6; v_gene: TRBV20-1; CDR3aa: CSASVGGGDSPLHF
j_gene: TRBJ1-1; v_gene: TRBV5-6; CDR3aa: CASSLRRITEAFF
j_gene: TRBJ2-7; v_gene: TRBV11-3; CDR3aa: CASSARTGGSYEQYF
j_gene: TRBJ1-2; v_gene: TRBV4-1; CDR3aa: CASSQASPGYGYTF
j_gene: TRBJ1-5; v_gene: TRBV5-1; CDR3aa: CASSLEGQINQPQHF
j_gene: TRBJ2-3; v_gene: TRBV3-1/TRBV3-2; CDR3aa: CASSQDREGDTDTQYF
j_gene: TRBJ1-4; v_gene: TRBV30; CDR3aa: CAWSILTAGANEKLFF
j_gene: TRBJ2-5; v_gene: TRBV6-5; CDR3aa: CASRRTEETQYF
j_gene: TRBJ2-5; v_gene: TRBV10-2; CDR3aa: CASSERGQETQYF
j_gene: TRBJ1-2; v_gene: TRBV4-1; CDR3aa: CASSQVGVTGYTF
j_gene: TRBJ1-2; v_gene: TRBV11-2; CDR3aa: CASSFHGQGGYGYTF
j_gene: TRBJ2-3; v_gene: TRBV19; CDR3aa: CASSNGLVSTDTQYF
j_gene: TRBJ2-2; v_gene: TRBV23-1; CDR3aa: CASSPRQGRTGELFF
j_gene: TRBJ2-7; v_gene: TRBV6-5; CDR3aa: CASTPGRGNREQYF
j_gene: TRBJ1-5; v_gene: TRBV25-1; CDR3aa: CASSRGMGNQPQHF
j_gene: TRBJ1-2; v_gene: TRBV6-5; CDR3aa: CASSYLKGQAYYGYTF
j_gene: TRBJ1-2; v_gene: TRBV18; CDR3aa: CASSSLGAGKGDGYTF
j_gene: TRBJ2-5; v_gene: TRBV7-8; CDR3aa: CASSRTGDNVKTQYF
j_gene: TRBJ1-4; v_gene: TRBV5-1; CDR3aa: CASSLDGRDSEKLFF
j_gene: TRBJ2-2; v_gene: TRBV5-1; CDR3aa: CASSLASGRTGELFF
j_gene: TRBJ1-1; v_gene: TRBV14; CDR3aa: CASSRERLTEAFF
j_gene: TRBJ1-1; v_gene: TRBV5-4; CDR3aa: CASSPPAPGNTEAFF
j_gene: TRBJ2-7; v_gene: TRBV4-3; CDR3aa: CASSQDPSGSSYEQYF
j_gene: TRBJ1-3; v_gene: TRBV3-1/TRBV3-2; CDR3aa: CASSQRGRNTIYF
j_gene: TRBJ2-5; v_gene: TRBV7-9; CDR3aa: CASSLDPGRETQYF
j_gene: TRBJ2-3; v_gene: TRBV9; CDR3aa: CASTFSGGRGDTQYF
j_gene: TRBJ2-5; v_gene: TRBV6-5; CDR3aa: CASSTGEETQYF
j_gene: TRBJ1-5; v_gene: TRBV6-2/TRBV6-3; CDR3aa: CASSYTSRSNQPQHF
j_gene: TRBJ1-6; v_gene: TRBV27; CDR3aa: CASSFLTLANSPLHF
j_gene: TRBJ2-4; v_gene: TRBV6-2/TRBV6-3; CDR3aa: CASSYSRSVTGQPAKNIQYF
j_gene: TRBJ2-2; v_gene: TRBV24-1; CDR3aa: CATSDPTTGGDTGELFF
j_gene: TRBJ2-7; v_gene: TRBV5-1; CDR3aa: CASSPKGVGAYEQYF
j_gene: TRBJ1-3; v_gene: TRBV5-4; CDR3aa: CASSLAGRGLISGNTIYF
j_gene: TRBJ2-7; v_gene: TRBV7-2; CDR3aa: CASSSSGASYEQYF
j_gene: TRBJ1-5; v_gene: TRBV6-1; CDR3aa: CASSDPQGVGNQPQHF
j_gene: TRBJ1-1; v_gene: TRBV4-3; CDR3aa: CASSQRWSNTEAFF
j_gene: TRBJ2-5; v_gene: TRBV29-1; CDR3aa: CSVGPGYQETQYF
j_gene: TRBJ2-2; v_gene: TRBV18; CDR3aa: CASSPAGSRSTGELFF
j_gene: TRBJ2-3; v_gene: TRBV5-1; CDR3aa: CASSLAGGPSGDTQYF
j_gene: TRBJ1-1; v_gene: TRBV6-1; CDR3aa: CASSVFPGQGSVTEAFF
j_gene: TRBJ2-3; v_gene: TRBV4-1; CDR3aa: CASSQGLPGYLSTDTQYF
j_gene: TRBJ1-6; v_gene: TRBV5-4; CDR3aa: CASSLWGQGEFNSPLHF
j_gene: TRBJ2-2; v_gene: TRBV7-2; CDR3aa: CASSLVAGGHQNGELFF
j_gene: TRBJ1-4; v_gene: TRBV21-1; CDR3aa: CASSKEDRGQTNEKLFF
j_gene: TRBJ2-2; v_gene: TRBV4-2; CDR3aa: CASSQGQGSGELFF
j_gene: TRBJ2-1; v_gene: TRBV3-1/TRBV3-2; CDR3aa: CASSQDWWSSYNEQFF
j_gene: TRBJ2-7; v_gene: TRBV6-6; CDR3aa: CASRTGTADEQYF
j_gene: TRBJ2-3; v_gene: TRBV5-1; CDR3aa: CASSAGGQGADTQYF
j_gene: TRBJ2-2; v_gene: TRBV3-1/TRBV3-2; CDR3aa: CASSQLSGGRMDTGELFF
j_gene: TRBJ2-3; v_gene: TRBV28; CDR3aa: CASSPGLAGRVTDTQYF
j_gene: TRBJ2-1; v_gene: TRBV12-5; CDR3aa: CASGYTGLAGGDEQFF
j_gene: TRBJ2-7; v_gene: TRBV27; CDR3aa: CASSPRDRRGEQYF